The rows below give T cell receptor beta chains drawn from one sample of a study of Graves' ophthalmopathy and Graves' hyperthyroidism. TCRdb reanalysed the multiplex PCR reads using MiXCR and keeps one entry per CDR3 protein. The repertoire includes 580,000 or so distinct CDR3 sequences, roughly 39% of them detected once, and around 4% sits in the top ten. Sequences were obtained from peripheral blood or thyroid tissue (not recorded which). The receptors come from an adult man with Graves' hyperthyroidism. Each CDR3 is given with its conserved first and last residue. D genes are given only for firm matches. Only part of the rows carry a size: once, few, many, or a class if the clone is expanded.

CDR3 DNA: TGTGCCAGCAGCGCCGACGCCGGACAGGGTAGGGATGGCTACACCTTC
CDR3 protein: CASSADAGQGRDGYTF
clone size: .
J gene: TRBJ1-2
D gene: TRBD1
V gene: TRBV2

CDR3 DNA: TGTGCCAGCAGCTTAGCGTTGGGGAATGAGCAGTTCTTC
CDR3 protein: CASSLALGNEQFF
clone size: few
J gene: TRBJ2-1
D gene: .
V gene: TRBV7-2

CDR3 DNA: TGCAGTGCTAGAGACGCCGGGGAGCTCCAAGAGACCCAGTACTTC
CDR3 protein: CSARDAGELQETQYF
clone size: many
J gene: TRBJ2-5
D gene: .
V gene: TRBV20-1

CDR3 DNA: .
CDR3 protein: CSATKPPRLVAPGSCFF
clone size: once
J gene: TRBJ2-2
D gene: .
V gene: TRBV20-1

CDR3 DNA: TGTGCCAGTACCGTGACAGCTTACTCTGGAAACACCATATATTTT
CDR3 protein: CASTVTAYSGNTIYF
clone size: few
J gene: TRBJ1-3
D gene: .
V gene: TRBV19

CDR3 DNA: TGCAGTGCTAGAGATCTTGGGGGGGAGAACACCGGGGAGCTGTTTTTT
CDR3 protein: CSARDLGGENTGELFF
clone size: few
J gene: TRBJ2-2
D gene: TRBD2
V gene: TRBV20-1

CDR3 DNA: TGTGCCAGCCAGGGGTCCTACTACGAGCAGTACTTC
CDR3 protein: CASQGSYYEQYF
clone size: many
J gene: TRBJ2-7
D gene: .
V gene: TRBV2

CDR3 DNA: TGTGCCAGCAGCTCCACCCCGGTACAGGGGGCGGAAGGCTACACCTTC
CDR3 protein: CASSSTPVQGAEGYTF
clone size: many
J gene: TRBJ1-2
D gene: TRBD1
V gene: TRBV7-3

CDR3 DNA: TGTGCCATCAGTCACTCAGGGGATCAGCCCCAGCATTTT
CDR3 protein: CAISHSGDQPQHF
clone size: .
J gene: TRBJ1-5
D gene: .
V gene: TRBV10-3

CDR3 DNA: TGCAGTGATGACACCCTGAACACTGAAGCTTTCTTT
CDR3 protein: CSDDTLNTEAFF
clone size: .
J gene: TRBJ1-1
D gene: .
V gene: TRBV20-1

CDR3 DNA: TGCAGCGTTGGGGGCCCCGGAGTGGATACGCAGTACTTC
CDR3 protein: CSVGGPGVDTQYF
clone size: once
J gene: TRBJ2-7
D gene: .
V gene: TRBV29-1

CDR3 DNA: TGTGCCAGCAGCCCCGGGACAGGGAGTAAACTGTTTTTT
CDR3 protein: CASSPGTGSKLFF
clone size: .
J gene: TRBJ1-4
D gene: TRBD1
V gene: TRBV7-8

CDR3 DNA: TGCGCCAGCAGCCCGGCCTGGGACAGGCAAGAGACCCAGTACTTC
CDR3 protein: CASSPAWDRQETQYF
clone size: .
J gene: TRBJ2-5
D gene: TRBD1
V gene: TRBV5-1

CDR3 DNA: TGTGCCAGCAGCCAACAGGGGGCTGAGGAAGCTTTCTTT
CDR3 protein: CASSQQGAEEAFF
clone size: .
J gene: TRBJ1-1
D gene: TRBD1
V gene: TRBV3-1

CDR3 DNA: TGTGCCAGCAGCTTAGTTTCGAGGGGGCCCACCGGGGAGCTGTTTTTT
CDR3 protein: CASSLVSRGPTGELFF
clone size: few
J gene: TRBJ2-2
D gene: TRBD1
V gene: TRBV7-2

CDR3 DNA: TGTGCCACCAGCAGGAGGGCCTACACCGGGGAGCTGTTTTTT
CDR3 protein: CATSRRAYTGELFF
clone size: .
J gene: TRBJ2-2
D gene: .
V gene: TRBV15

CDR3 DNA: TGTGCCAGTACCCCGAATGCCCCGGGACCTTCACATGGCTACACCTTC
CDR3 protein: CASTPNAPGPSHGYTF
clone size: many
J gene: TRBJ1-2
D gene: .
V gene: TRBV19

CDR3 DNA: TGTGCCAGCAGTCGGGGAGCGGGGGGTAACACCGGGGAGCTGTTTTTT
CDR3 protein: CASSRGAGGNTGELFF
clone size: .
J gene: TRBJ2-2
D gene: TRBD2
V gene: TRBV2

CDR3 DNA: TGCAGCGTGCTCCCGAGCTCAGCGGGGGCTCCTCAAGAGACCCAGTACTTC
CDR3 protein: CSVLPSSAGAPQETQYF
clone size: few
J gene: TRBJ2-5
D gene: TRBD2
V gene: TRBV29-1

CDR3 DNA: TGTGCCAGCAGCTGGGGGGATCATAATGAAAAACTGTTTTTT
CDR3 protein: CASSWGDHNEKLFF
clone size: few
J gene: TRBJ1-4
D gene: .
V gene: TRBV7-9

CDR3 DNA: TGTGCCAGTAGTATAGCTAGCGGGGACGGGAACACTGAAGCTTTCTTT
CDR3 protein: CASSIASGDGNTEAFF
clone size: .
J gene: TRBJ1-1
D gene: .
V gene: TRBV19

CDR3 DNA: TGTGCCAGCAGCTTGTTTTGGGGACCCATATCTAACACTGAAGCTTTCTTT
CDR3 protein: CASSLFWGPISNTEAFF
clone size: many
J gene: TRBJ1-1
D gene: .
V gene: TRBV5-5

CDR3 DNA: TGCAGCGCTCATTCGGGTGGCGGCTACAATGAGCAGTTCTTC
CDR3 protein: CSAHSGGGYNEQFF
clone size: few
J gene: TRBJ2-1
D gene: .
V gene: TRBV29-1